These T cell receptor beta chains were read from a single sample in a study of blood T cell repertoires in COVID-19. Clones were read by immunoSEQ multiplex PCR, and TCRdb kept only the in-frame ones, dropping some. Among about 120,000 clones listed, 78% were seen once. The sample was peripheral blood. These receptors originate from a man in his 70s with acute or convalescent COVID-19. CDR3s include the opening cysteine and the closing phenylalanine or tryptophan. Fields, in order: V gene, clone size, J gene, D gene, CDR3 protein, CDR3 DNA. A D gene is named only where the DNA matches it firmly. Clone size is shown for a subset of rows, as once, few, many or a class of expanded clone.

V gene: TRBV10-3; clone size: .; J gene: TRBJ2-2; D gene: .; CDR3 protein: CAISESGGETGELFF; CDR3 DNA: TGTGCCATCAGTGAGTCTGGGGGCGAGACCGGGGAGCTGTTTTTT
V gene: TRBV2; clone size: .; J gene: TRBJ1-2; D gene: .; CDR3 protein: CASSQYNQGSGYTF; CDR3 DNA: TGTGCCAGCAGTCAATACAACCAGGGTTCCGGCTACACCTTC
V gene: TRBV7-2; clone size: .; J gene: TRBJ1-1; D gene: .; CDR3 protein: CASSLSPTLNKAFF; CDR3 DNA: TGTGCCAGCAGCTTAAGCCCTACCCTGAATAAAGCTTTCTTT
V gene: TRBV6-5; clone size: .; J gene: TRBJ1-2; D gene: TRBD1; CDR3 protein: CASSLYGTVGGYTF; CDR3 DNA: TGTGCCAGCAGTCTTTACGGGACAGTGGGTGGCTACACCTTC
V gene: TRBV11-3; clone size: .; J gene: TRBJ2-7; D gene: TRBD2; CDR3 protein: CASSSLAGYEQYF; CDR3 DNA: TGTGCCAGCAGCTCACTAGCGGGCTACGAGCAGTACTTC
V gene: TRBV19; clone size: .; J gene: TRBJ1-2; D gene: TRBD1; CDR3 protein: CASSIRQGVYGYTF; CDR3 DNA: TGTGCCAGTAGTATTAGACAGGGTGTCTATGGCTACACCTTC
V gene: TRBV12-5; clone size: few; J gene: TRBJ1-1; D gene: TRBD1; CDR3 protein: CASDLGTVPEAFF; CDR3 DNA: TGTGCTAGTGACCTAGGGACAGTACCTGAAGCTTTCTTT
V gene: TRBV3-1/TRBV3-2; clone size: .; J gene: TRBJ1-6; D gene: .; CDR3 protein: CASSLRQVNSPLHF; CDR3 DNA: TGTGCCAGCAGCCTTAGGCAGGTAAATTCACCCCTCCACTTT
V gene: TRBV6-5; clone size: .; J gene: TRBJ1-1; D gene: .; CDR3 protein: CASRLGQNTEAFF; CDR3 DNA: TGTGCCAGCAGACTCGGACAGAACACTGAAGCTTTCTTT
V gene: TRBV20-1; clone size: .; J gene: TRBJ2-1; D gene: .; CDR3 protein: CSANYYNEQFF; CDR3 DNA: TGCAGTGCCAACTATTACAATGAGCAGTTCTTC
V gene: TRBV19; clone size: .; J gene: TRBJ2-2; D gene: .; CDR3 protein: CASSINRLSGELFF; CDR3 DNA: TGTGCCAGTAGTATAAACAGACTATCAGGGGAGCTGTTTTTT
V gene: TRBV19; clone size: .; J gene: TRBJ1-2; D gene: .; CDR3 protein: CASRMGGVGNYGYTF; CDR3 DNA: TGTGCCAGTAGGATGGGGGGTGTAGGTAACTATGGCTACACCTTC
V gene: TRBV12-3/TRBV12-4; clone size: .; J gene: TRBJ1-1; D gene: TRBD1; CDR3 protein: CASSTGENTEAFF; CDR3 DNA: TGTGCCAGTTCGACAGGGGAGAACACTGAAGCTTTCTTT
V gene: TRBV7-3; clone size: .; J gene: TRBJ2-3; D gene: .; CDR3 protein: CASSPPELVRDTQYF; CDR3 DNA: TGTGCCAGCAGCCCACCGGAGCTAGTACGGGATACGCAGTATTTT
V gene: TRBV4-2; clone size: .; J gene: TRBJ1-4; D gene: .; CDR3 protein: CASRYTAATNEKLFF; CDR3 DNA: TGTGCCAGCAGGTATACAGCTGCAACTAATGAAAAACTGTTTTTT
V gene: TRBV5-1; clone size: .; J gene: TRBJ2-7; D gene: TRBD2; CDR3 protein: CASSLGHGLAYEQYF; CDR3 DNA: TGCGCCAGCAGCTTGGGACACGGACTAGCCTACGAGCAGTACTTC
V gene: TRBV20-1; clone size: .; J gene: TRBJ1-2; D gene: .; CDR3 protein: CSASRDYGYTF; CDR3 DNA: TGCAGTGCTAGCCGGGACTATGGCTACACCTTC
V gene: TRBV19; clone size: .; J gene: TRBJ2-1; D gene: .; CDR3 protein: CASSMGQGGEQFF; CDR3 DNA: TGTGCCAGTAGTATGGGGCAGGGCGGTGAGCAGTTCTTC
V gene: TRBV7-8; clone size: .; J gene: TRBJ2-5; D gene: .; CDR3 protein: CASSLAGALQETQYF; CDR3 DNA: TGTGCCAGCAGCTTAGCGGGGGCTTTACAAGAGACCCAGTACTTC
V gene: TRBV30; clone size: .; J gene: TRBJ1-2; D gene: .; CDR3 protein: CAWYRVGAKGYTF; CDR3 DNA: TGTGCCTGGTATAGGGTAGGGGCAAAGGGCTACACCTTC
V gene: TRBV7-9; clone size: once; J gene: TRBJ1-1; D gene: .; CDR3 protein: CASSLAGGSAEAFF; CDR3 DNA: TGTGCCAGCAGCTTAGCGGGGGGTTCGGCTGAAGCTTTCTTT
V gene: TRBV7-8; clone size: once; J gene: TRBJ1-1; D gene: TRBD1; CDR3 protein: CASSLKGGGEAFF; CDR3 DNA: TGTGCCAGCAGTCTTAAAGGGGGCGGTGAAGCTTTCTTT
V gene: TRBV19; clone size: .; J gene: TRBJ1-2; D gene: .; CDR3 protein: CASSINDGKDGYTF; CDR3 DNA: TGTGCCAGTAGTATAAACGACGGGAAGGATGGCTACACCTTC
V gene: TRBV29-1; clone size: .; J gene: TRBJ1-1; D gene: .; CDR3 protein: CSVSGHPNTEAFF; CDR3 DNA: TGCAGCGTTTCGGGACACCCGAACACTGAAGCTTTCTTT
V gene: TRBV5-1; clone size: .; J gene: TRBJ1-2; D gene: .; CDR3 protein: CASSPSGYGYTF; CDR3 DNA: TGCGCCAGCAGCCCGTCGGGCTATGGCTACACCTTC
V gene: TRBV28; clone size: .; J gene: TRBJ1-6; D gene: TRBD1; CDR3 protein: CASSTSGQGLHF; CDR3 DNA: TGTGCCAGCAGCACCTCCGGACAGGGCCTCCACTTT
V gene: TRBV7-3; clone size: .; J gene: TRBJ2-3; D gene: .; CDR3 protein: CASSPTGSALDTQYF; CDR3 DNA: TGTGCCAGCAGCCCTACAGGGTCCGCCCTTGATACGCAGTATTTT
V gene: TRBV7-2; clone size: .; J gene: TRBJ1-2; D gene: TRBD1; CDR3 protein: CASSFNPGTGGDGYTF; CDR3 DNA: TGTGCCAGCAGCTTCAACCCCGGGACAGGGGGCGACGGCTACACCTTC
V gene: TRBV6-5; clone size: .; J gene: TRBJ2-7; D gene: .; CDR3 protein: CASSYYGDTQEEQYF; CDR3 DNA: TGTGCCAGCAGTTATTACGGGGACACCCAGGAGGAGCAGTACTTC
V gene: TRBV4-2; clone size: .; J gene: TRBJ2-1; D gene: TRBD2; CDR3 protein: CASSQERAGGYNEQFF; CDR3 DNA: TGTGCCAGCAGCCAAGAAAGAGCGGGGGGTTACAATGAGCAGTTCTTC
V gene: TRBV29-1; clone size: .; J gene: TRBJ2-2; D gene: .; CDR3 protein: CSVGTANTGELFF; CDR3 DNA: TGCAGCGTTGGGACAGCGAACACCGGGGAGCTGTTTTTT
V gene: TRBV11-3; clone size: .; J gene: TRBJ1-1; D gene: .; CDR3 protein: CASSLDGNKMNTEAFF; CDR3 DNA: TGTGCCAGCAGCTTAGACGGGAACAAGATGAACACTGAAGCTTTCTTT
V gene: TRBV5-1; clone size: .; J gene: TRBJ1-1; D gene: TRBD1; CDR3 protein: CASSETSTGTGATEAFF; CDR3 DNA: TGCGCCAGCAGCGAGACATCGACCGGGACAGGGGCCACTGAAGCTTTCTTT
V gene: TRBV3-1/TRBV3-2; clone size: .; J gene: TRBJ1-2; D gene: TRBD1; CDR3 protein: CASSQGPGTGASGYGYTF; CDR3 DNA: TGTGCCAGCAGCCAAGGACCCGGGACAGGCGCCAGCGGCTATGGCTACACCTTC
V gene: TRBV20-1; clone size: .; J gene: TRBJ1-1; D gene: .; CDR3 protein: CSARTDTEAFF; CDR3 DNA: TGCAGTGCTAGGACAGACACTGAAGCTTTCTTT
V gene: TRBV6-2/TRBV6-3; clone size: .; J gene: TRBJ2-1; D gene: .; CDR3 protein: CASSLTPAGFSYNEQFF; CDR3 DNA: TGTGCCAGCAGCCTTACCCCCGCGGGGTTCTCCTACAATGAGCAGTTCTTC
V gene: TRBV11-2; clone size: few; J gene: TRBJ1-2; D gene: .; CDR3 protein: CASSFLYGYTF; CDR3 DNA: TGTGCCAGCAGCTTCCTTTATGGCTACACCTTC
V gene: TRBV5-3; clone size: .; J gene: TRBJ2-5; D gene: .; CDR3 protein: CARSLLQPTLSEETQYF; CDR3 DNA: TGTGCCAGAAGCTTGCTGCAGCCCACGCTTTCGGAGGAGACCCAGTACTTC
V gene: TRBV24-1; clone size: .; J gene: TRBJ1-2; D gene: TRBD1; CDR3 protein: CATSDATGGFNYGYTF; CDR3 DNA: TGTGCCACCAGTGATGCAACAGGGGGCTTTAACTATGGCTACACCTTC